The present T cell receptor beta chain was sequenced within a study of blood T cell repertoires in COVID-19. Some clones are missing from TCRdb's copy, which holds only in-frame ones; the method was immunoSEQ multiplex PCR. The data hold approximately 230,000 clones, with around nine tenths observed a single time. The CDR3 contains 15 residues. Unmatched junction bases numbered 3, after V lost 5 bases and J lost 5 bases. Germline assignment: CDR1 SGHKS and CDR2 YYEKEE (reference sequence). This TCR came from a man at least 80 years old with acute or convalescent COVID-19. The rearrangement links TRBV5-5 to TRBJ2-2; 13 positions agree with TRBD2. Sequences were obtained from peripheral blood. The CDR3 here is CASRETSGGTGELFF. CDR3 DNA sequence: TGTGCCAGCAGAGAGACTAGCGGGGGGACCGGGGAGCTGTTTTTT. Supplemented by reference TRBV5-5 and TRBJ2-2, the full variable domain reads DAGVTQSPTHLIKTRGQQVTLRCSPISGHKSVSWYQQVLGQGPQFIFQYYEKEERGRGNFPDRFSARQFPNYSSELNVNALLLGDSALYLCASRETSGGTGELFFGEGSRLTVL.